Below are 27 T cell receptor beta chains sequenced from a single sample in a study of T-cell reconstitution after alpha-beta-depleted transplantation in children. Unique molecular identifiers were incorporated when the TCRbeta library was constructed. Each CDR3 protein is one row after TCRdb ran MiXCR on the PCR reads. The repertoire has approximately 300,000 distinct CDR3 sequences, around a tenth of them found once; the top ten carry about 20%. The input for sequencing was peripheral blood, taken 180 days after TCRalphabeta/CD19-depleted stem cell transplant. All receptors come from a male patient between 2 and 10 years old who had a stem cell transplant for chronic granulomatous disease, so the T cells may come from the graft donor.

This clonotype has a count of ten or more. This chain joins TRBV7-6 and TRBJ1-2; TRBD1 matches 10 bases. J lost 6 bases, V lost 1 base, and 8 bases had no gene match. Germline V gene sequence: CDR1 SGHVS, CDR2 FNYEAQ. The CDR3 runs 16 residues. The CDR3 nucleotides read TGTGCCAGCAGCTTAGGGTTGGGGGGACAGGGGAATGGCTACACCTTC. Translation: CASSLGLGGQGNGYTF.

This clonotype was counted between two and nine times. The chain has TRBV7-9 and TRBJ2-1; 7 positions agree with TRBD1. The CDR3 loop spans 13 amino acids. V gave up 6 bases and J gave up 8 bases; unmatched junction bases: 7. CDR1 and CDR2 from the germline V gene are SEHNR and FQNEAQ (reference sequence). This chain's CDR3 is CASRTTGDHEQFF. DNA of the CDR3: TGTGCCAGCAGGACCACAGGGGATCATGAGCAGTTCTTC.

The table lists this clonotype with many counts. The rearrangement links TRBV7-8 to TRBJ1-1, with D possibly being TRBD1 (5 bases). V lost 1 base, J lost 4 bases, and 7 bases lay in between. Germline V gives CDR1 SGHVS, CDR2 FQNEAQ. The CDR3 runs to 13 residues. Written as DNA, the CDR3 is TGTGCCAGCAGCTTAGGGGGACCCACTGAAGCTTTCTTT. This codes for CASSLGGPTEAFF.

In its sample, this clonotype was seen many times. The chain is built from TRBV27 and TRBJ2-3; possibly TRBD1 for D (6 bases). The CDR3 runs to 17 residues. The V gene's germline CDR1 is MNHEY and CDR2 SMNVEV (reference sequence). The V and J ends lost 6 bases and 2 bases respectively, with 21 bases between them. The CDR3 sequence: CASSTIDRPAHTDTQYF. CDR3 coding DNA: TGTGCCAGCAGCACTATCGACAGGCCTGCACACACAGATACGCAGTATTTT.

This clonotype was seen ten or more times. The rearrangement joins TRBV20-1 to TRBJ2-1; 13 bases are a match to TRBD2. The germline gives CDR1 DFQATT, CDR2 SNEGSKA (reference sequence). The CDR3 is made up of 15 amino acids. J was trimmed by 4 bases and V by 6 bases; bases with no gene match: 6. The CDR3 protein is CSARLAGGLYNEQFF. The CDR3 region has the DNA TGCAGTGCCAGACTAGCGGGGGGACTTTACAATGAGCAGTTCTTC.

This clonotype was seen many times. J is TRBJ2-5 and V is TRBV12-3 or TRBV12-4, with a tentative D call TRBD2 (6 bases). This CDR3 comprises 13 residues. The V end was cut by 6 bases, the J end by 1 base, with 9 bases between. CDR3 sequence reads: CASRLLAQETQYF. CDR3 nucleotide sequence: TGTGCCAGCAGATTACTAGCCCAAGAGACCCAGTACTTC.

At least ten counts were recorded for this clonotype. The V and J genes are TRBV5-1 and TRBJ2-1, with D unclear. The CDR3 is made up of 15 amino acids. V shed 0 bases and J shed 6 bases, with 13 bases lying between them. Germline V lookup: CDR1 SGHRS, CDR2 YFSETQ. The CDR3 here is CASSLAYGDSNEQFF. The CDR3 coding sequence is TGCGCCAGCAGCTTGGCCTATGGAGACTCCAATGAGCAGTTCTTC.

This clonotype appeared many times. In DNA form, the CDR3 reads TGCAGTGCTAGATCCACGTTCGGAGAGACCCAGTACTTC. As protein: CSARSTFGETQYF. The rearrangement links TRBV20-1 to TRBJ2-5; D ambiguous. Germline V gives CDR1 DFQATT, CDR2 SNEGSKA (reference sequence). The ends were cut back, 2 bases at V and 4 bases at J, with 11 bases in the middle. The CDR3 sequence is 13 residues long.

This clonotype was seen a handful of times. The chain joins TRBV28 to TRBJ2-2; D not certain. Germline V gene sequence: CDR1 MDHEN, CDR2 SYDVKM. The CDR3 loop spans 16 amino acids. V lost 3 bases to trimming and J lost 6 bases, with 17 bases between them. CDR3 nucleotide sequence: TGTGCCAGCAGTTTTGTAGACGGATCCCTGCCCGGGGAGCTGTTTTTT. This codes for CASSFVDGSLPGELFF.

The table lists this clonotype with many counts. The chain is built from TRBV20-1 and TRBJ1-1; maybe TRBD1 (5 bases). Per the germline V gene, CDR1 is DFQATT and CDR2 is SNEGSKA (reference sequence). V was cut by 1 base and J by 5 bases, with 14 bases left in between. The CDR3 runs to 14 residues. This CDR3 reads CSARAGGGRTEAFF. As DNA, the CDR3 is TGCAGTGCTAGAGCGGGTGGGGGGAGGACTGAAGCTTTCTTT.

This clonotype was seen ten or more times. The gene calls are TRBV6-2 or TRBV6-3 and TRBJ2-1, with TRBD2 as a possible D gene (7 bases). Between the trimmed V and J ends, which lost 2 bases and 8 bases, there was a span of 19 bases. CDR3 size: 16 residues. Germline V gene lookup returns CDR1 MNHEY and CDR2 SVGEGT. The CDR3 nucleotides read TGTGCCAGCAGTTACCTCGTTCAAAGGGGGGGTTATGAGCAGTTCTTC. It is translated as CASSYLVQRGGYEQFF.

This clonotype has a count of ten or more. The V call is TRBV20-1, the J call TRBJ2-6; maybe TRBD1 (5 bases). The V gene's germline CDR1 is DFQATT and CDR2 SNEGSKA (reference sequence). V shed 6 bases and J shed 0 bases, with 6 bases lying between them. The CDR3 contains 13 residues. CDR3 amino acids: CSARDSGANVLTF. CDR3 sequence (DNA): TGCAGTGCCAGGGACTCTGGGGCCAACGTCCTGACTTTC.

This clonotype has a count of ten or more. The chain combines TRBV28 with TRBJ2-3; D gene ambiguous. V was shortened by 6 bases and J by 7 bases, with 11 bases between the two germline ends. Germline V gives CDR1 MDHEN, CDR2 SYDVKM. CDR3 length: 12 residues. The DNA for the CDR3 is TGTGCCAGCAGCCCTCACGTCCATACGCAGTATTTT. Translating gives CASSPHVHTQYF.

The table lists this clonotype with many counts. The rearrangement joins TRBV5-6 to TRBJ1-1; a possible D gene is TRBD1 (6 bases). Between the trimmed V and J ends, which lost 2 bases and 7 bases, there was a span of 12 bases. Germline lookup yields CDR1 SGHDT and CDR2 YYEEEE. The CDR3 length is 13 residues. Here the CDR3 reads CASSFAGASEAFF. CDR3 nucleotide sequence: TGTGCCAGCAGCTTTGCAGGGGCTAGTGAAGCTTTCTTT.

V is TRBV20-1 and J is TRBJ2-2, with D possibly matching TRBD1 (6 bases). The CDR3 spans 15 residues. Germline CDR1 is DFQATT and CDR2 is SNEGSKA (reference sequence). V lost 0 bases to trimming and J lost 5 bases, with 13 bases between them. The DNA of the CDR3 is TGCAGTGCTAGAGATCGAGGGGGTATTACCGGGGAGCTGTTTTTT. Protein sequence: CSARDRGGITGELFF.

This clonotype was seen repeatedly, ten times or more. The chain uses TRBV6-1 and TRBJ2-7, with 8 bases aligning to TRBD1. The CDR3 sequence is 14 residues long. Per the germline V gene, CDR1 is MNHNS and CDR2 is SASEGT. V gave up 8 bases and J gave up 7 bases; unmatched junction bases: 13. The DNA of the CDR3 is TGTGCCAGCGAAGGACAGGGTGGGCTGGGGGAGCAGTACTTC. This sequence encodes CASEGQGGLGEQYF.

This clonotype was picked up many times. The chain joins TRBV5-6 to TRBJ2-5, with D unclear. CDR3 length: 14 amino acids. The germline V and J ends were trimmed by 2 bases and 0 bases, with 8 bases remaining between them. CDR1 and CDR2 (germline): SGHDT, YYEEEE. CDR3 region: CASSFVAHQETQYF. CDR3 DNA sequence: TGTGCCAGCAGCTTTGTTGCCCACCAAGAGACCCAGTACTTC. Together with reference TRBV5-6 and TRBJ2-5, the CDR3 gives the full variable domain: DAGVTQSPTHLIKTRGQQVTLRCSPKSGHDTVSWYQQALGQGPQFIFQYYEEEERQRGNFPDRFSGHQFPNYSSELNVNALLLGDSALYLCASSFVAHQETQYFGPGTRLLVL.

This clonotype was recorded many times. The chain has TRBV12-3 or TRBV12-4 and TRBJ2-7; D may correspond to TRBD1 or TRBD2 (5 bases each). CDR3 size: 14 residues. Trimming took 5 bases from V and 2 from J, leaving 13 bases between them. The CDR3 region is CASSTGAMAYEQYF. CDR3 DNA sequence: TGTGCCAGCAGTACCGGGGCCATGGCCTACGAGCAGTACTTC.

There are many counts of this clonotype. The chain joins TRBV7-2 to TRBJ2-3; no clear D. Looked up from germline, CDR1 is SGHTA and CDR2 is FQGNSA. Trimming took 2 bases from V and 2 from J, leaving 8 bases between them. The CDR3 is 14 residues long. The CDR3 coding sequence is TGTGCCAGCAGCTTAACCGGGCCCACAGATACGCAGTATTTT. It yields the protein CASSLTGPTDTQYF.

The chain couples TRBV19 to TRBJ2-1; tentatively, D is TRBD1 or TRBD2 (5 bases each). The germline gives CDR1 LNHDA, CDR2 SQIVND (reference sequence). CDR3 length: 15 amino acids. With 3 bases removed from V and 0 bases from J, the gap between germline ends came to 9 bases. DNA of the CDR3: TGTGCCAGTAGTATGGGACGGAGCTCCTACAATGAGCAGTTCTTC. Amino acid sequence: CASSMGRSSYNEQFF.

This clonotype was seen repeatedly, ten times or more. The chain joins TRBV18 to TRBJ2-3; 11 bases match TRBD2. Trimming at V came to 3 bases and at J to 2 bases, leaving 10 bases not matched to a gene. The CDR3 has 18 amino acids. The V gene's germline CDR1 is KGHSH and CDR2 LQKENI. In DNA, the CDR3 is TGTGCCAGCTCACCCCTGCCGGGACTAGCGGTAAACACAGATACGCAGTATTTT. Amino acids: CASSPLPGLAVNTDTQYF. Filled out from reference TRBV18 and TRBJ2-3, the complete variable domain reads NAGVMQNPRHLVRRRGQEARLRCSPMKGHSHVYWYRQLPEEGLKFMVYLQKENIIDESGMPKERFSAEFPKEGPSILRIQQVVRGDSAAYFCASSPLPGLAVNTDTQYFGPGTRLTVL.

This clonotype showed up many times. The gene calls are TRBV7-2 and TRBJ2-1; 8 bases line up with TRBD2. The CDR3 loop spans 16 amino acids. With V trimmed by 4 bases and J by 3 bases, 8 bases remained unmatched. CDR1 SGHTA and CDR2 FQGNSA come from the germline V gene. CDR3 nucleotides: TGTGCCAGCAGCTCCGCCGGGACTAGGGGCTACAATGAGCAGTTCTTC. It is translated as CASSSAGTRGYNEQFF. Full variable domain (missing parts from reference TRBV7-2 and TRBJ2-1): GAGVSQSPSNKVTEKGKDVELRCDPISGHTALYWYRQSLGQGLEFLIYFQGNSAPDKSGLPSDRFSAERTGGSVSTLTIQRTQQEDSAVYLCASSSAGTRGYNEQFFGPGTRLTVL.

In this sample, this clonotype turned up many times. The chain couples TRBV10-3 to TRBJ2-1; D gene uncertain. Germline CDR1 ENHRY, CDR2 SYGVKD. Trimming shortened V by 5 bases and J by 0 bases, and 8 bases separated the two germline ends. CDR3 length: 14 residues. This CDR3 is CAISRVSSYNEQFF. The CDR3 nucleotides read TGTGCCATCAGTCGGGTAAGCTCCTACAATGAGCAGTTCTTC.

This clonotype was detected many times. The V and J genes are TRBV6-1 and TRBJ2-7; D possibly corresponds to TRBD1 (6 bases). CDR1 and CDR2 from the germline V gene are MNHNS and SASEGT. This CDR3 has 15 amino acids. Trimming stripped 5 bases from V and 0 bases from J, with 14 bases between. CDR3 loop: CASSPLQGSSYEQYF. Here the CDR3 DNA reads TGTGCCAGCAGTCCCCTACAGGGTAGCTCCTACGAGCAGTACTTC.

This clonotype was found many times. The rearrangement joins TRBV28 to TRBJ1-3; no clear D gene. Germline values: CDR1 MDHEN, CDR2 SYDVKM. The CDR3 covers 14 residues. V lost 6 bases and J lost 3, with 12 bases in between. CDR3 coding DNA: TGTGCCAGCAGCGTTGAGGAAGTTGGAAACACCATATATTTT. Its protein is CASSVEEVGNTIYF.

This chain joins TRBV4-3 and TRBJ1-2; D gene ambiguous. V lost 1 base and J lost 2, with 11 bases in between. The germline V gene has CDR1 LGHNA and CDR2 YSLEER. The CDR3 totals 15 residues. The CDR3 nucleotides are TGCGCCAGCAGCCAAGCCGACCGGCCGAACTATGGCTACACCTTC. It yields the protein CASSQADRPNYGYTF.

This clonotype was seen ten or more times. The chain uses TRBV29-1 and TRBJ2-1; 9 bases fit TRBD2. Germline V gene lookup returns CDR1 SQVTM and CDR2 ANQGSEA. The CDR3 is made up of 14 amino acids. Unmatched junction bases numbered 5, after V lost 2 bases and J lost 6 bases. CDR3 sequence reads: CSVEFAGGPNEQFF. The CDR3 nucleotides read TGCAGCGTTGAATTTGCGGGAGGGCCCAATGAGCAGTTCTTC.